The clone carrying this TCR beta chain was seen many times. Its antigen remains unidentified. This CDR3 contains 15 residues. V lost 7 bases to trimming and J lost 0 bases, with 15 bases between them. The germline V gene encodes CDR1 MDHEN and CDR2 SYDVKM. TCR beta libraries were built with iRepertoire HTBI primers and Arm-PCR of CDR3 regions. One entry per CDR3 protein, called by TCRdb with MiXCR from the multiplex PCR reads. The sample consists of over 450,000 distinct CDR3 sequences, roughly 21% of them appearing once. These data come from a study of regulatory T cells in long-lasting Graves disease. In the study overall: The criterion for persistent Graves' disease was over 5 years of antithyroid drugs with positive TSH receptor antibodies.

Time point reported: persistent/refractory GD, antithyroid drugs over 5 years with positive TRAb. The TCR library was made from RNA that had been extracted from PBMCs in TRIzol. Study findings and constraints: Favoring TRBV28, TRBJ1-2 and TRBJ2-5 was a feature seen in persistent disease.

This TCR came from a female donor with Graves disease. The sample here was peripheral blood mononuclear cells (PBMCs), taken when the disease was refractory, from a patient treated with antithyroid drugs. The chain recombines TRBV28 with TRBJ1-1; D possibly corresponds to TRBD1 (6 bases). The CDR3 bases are TGTGCCAGCACCCGAGGGGGTGGGGTGAACACTGAAGCTTTCTTT. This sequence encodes CASTRGGGVNTEAFF.